This T cell receptor beta chain was found in a study of shared clonotypes between healthy human individuals (dated by TCRdb to 2019 to 2021). Study-wide context: The cohort included three men and a couple of women between 18 and 49 years of age. Per donor, leukapheresis produced somewhere between about 0.94 and 9.5 billion PBMCs. To estimate repertoire size and how much clonotypes are shared between individuals, the study performed deep sequencing of blood TCR repertoires from 4 to 6 healthy adults. Per donor, three plates each were used for CD4 naive and CD4 memory, two for CD8 naive, and one for CD8 memory. To increase sequencing depth and limit assay-specific biases, TCR repertoire library preparation and sequencing were carried out by different laboratories using diverse techniques. Points the paper makes about the study in general: Even with the large sequencing depth, rarefaction of the sorted-subset datasets indicated that sequencing was incomplete. Across four donors, 5% to 6% of naive CD4, roughly 3.4% of naive CD8, 2% to 2.5% of memory CD4, and approximately 0.4% of memory CD8 clonotypes were shared. Higher generation probabilities were observed for clonotypes shared by all four sorted-subset donors than for non-shared clonotypes. Naive subsets generally had larger estimated clonotype richness than memory subsets. The small number of donors limited the genetic and exposure-history diversity represented. Based on pairwise subsampling, the degree of clonotype sharing among donors was expected to be affected by sequencing depth. Sampling was restricted to blood, and TCR repertoires in tissue are likely to differ from TCR repertoires in blood.

Regarding this clone: Its antigen is currently not known. The input lacks base qualities; no much larger clone sits a single base away.

Donors were healthy HIV-negative adults with no recently reported acute infections or vaccinations. Only Caucasian adults living in Nashville, Tennessee, USA were represented among the donors. CD4+ T cells were enriched by magnetic negative selection; naive cells were then positively selected on CD45RA, and the negative fraction formed the memory subset. Blood was obtained by leukapheresis, after which PBMCs were separated by Ficoll-Histopaque density gradient centrifugation and cryopreserved in liquid nitrogen vapor phase. Purity and quantity of every magnetically sorted T cell population were checked by analytical flow cytometry. Genomic DNA was isolated from every sorted fraction and measured by UV absorbance on a Nanodrop 2000c. Using the deep immunoSEQ assay, multiplex PCR amplified TCR CDR3 regions from genomic DNA. For each cell subset, the extracted genomic DNA was distributed evenly across all wells of several immunoSEQ 96-well plates, and each plate served as one replicate. For sorted subsets, about 220 ng of genomic DNA, equivalent to 25,000 to 30,000 T cell genomes, went into each replicate PCR. Purified libraries were quantified with a Qubit 3.0 fluorometer, sized on a Bioanalyzer 2100, and re-quantified with the KAPA Library Quantification kit. Each immunoSEQ 96-well plate was sequenced on its own single-read 150-cycle Illumina NextSeq 550 flow cell. In the authors' own workflow: Because the immunoSEQ output included only junctional sequences and no quality scores, the filtering could not be the same as the filtering used for full-length reads. To assign V/J genes and CDR3, sequences were annotated against IMGT germline references using PyIR, a Python wrapper for IgBLAST v1.9. Reads with weak V/J assignments (E-value above 1e-6), missing CDR3, stop codons, out-of-frame junctions, or ambiguous translated residues were removed. A V3J clonotype was defined by an identical inferred V gene, J gene, and CDR3 amino acid sequence. Percentage overlap between repertoires was calculated by dividing the number of shared unique clonotypes by the size of the smaller repertoire. Richness of each repertoire was evaluated using RTK rarefaction, the Chao1 estimator, and Recon v2.1 estimates of unobserved clonotypes. Generation probabilities for all TCRbeta clonotypes obtained by the gDNA method from several donors were computed using OLGA. This is the immuneACCESS table as TCRdb keeps it, with only in-frame sequences that have V and J called. A part of the clones is gone; compared with another copy, unresolved V genes explain less than half, and the rest is unexplained. The D gene and trimming were derived from the DNA, and the V and J assignments and clone size from that table. This sample is represented by a few million clones; 95% of them were singletons. Of the sample, around 0.13% falls within the top ten clones.

Trimming removed 3 bases from V and 4 bases from J, leaving 10 bases between the germline ends. CDR1 SNHLY and CDR2 FYNNEI were looked up in the germline V gene. Reading from cysteine to phenylalanine, the CDR3 counts 14 amino acids. Only the CDR3 portion is preserved as DNA: 42 bases, with reading frame beginning at the first base. This TCR derives from a man between 18 and 29 years old in good health. Recombination connected TRBV2 to TRBJ2-1, with TRBD2 as a weak D call on 6 bases. Sequenced input: naive CD4+ T cells sorted from blood. What this sample's cell subset or site label stands for: CD45RA+ positively selected. The DNA sequence is as follows: TGTGCCAGCAGTGACGGGAGTAAATACAATGAGCAGTTCTTC. It encodes CASSDGSKYNEQFF.